This TCR beta chain is from a study of regulatory T cells in long-lasting Graves disease (dated by TCRdb to about 2021). About the full investigation: To count as having persistent Graves' disease, a patient had to have received antithyroid drug treatment for over 5 years with TSH receptor autoantibodies remaining persistently positive. Peripheral blood TCR sequencing and RNA sequencing compared persistent Graves' disease patients with newly diagnosed Graves' disease patients. The study took place in China and was registered as a clinical trial. A total of around 35 samples were covered by TCR sequencing, comprising around 13 persistent and about 20 newly diagnosed Graves' disease patients. In the clinical cohort, patients with persistent Graves' disease had used antithyroid drugs for an average of around 10 years. What the authors observed across the whole study: Preferential use of TRBV28, TRBJ1-2 and TRBJ2-5 was observed in persistent disease, whereas TRBV20-1 and TRBJ2-1 were favored in newly diagnosed disease. Peripheral blood alone was examined, since thyroid tissue, which constituted the primary lesion, could not be accessed. Patients with persistent disease shared more public clonotypes (about 2,700) than newly diagnosed patients did (around 980). Compared with newly diagnosed patients, patients with persistent Graves' disease had lower TCR Shannon entropy and fewer highly expanded clones, which suggests clonal expansion. Sequencing and analysis were restricted to the TCR beta chain. The authors noted that the small sample size was a limitation that may lower accuracy.

The time point label for this specimen denotes: persistent/refractory GD, antithyroid drugs over 5 years with positive TRAb. For both TCR sequencing and RNA sequencing, RNA was extracted from PBMCs using TRIzol. Graves' disease was diagnosed according to American Thyroid Association guidelines. The patients came from an endocrinology department in Xi'an, China. Each patient gave about 10 milliliters of peripheral blood, collected in an EDTA anticoagulant tube. Ficoll Paque Plus density gradient separation was used to isolate PBMCs, and no further T cell sorting was performed. An Agilent 2100 Bioanalyzer and agarose gel were used to assess RNA quality, and a NanoDrop 2000 was used to measure RNA concentration. This clonotype was seen ten or more times. Its antigen is unknown. There are no base qualities to consult, and no much larger clone falls within one base. Including the terminal cysteine and phenylalanine, the CDR3 comprises 15 residues. This entry keeps only the CDR3 DNA: 45 bases, framed from base 1. Trimming at the junction amounts to 1 base on V and 7 bases on J, and the germline ends lie 13 bases apart.

Library preparation was by multiplex PCR. The reads were generated on an Illumina HiSeq 4000. TCR beta libraries were built with iRepertoire HTBI primers and Arm-PCR amplification of CDR3 regions. PCR products were gel purified before sequencing. For the original study's pipeline: Gene usage analysis of CDR3 amino acid clonotypes used the approximately 62 TRBV and around 13 TRBJ segments found across samples. COPE and FqMerger were used to merge filtered high-quality paired reads into contigs. BLAST was used to align contigs to IMGT TRBV, TRBD and TRBJ reference genes, with CDR3 defined following IMGT. Any clonotype with a frequency above 0.1% was counted as a highly expanded clone. Repertoire diversity was measured by Shannon entropy, and V-J evenness by the Gini coefficient. A clonotype was considered public if more than one individual shared it. The public reads were reprocessed in TCRdb via fastp at Q25 and MiXCR, keeping in-frame beta chains. Records with the same CDR3 protein are collapsed into one entry carrying the most frequent genes and DNA. In this record, the V and J calls reflect TCRdb's handling and not the investigators' own analysis. Recorded for this sample are a few hundred thousand distinct CDR3 sequences; approximately 23% of them occurred a single time. The ten largest clonotypes hold less than 15% of the sample.

The material sequenced was peripheral blood mononuclear cells (PBMCs), taken when the disease was refractory, from a patient treated with antithyroid drugs. Rearrangement joined TRBV12-3 or TRBV12-4 to TRBJ2-2, with TRBD2 perhaps the D gene, on 6 matching bases. This TCR was sampled from a female donor with Graves disease. The DNA is as follows: TGTGCCAGCAGTTTAGGGGGTGGAGGGATCGGGGAGCTGTTTTTT. It is translated as CASSLGGGGIGELFF.